This TCR beta chain comes out of a study of T cell responses to AZD1222 COVID-19 vaccine. Overall study: Pooling was applied to second doses at about 4 or about 12 weeks.

The study, taken as a whole, reports: Of spike-specific TCRs, nearly half reportedly target regions left unmutated in variants. Repertoires in all cases were sampled only once the peak T cell response had passed.

A note on this clone: What it binds is unknown.

Assay used: immunoSEQ multiplex PCR; TCRdb lists only in-frame clones, some missing. In the table there are some 120,000 clones, around 85% of which are singletons. Germline lookup yields CDR1 SGHDT and CDR2 YYEEEE. The CDR3 spans 16 residues. Trimming shortened V by 3 bases and J by 1 base, and 14 bases separated the two germline ends. The specimen comprised peripheral blood, sampled on day 0 of AZD1222 vaccination. The chain joins TRBV5-6 to TRBJ1-5, with D unresolved. The receptor was isolated from an adult in good health. The CDR3 here is CASSSSGWWSNQPQHF. The CDR3 region has the DNA TGTGCCAGCAGCTCATCCGGGTGGTGGAGCAATCAGCCCCAGCATTTT.